Listed below are T cell receptor beta chains from one sample, sequenced in a study of T-cell reconstitution after alpha-beta-depleted transplantation in children. Using its own MiXCR run on the PCR reads, TCRdb lists one record per CDR3 protein. The sample lists approximately 650,000 distinct CDR3 sequences, less than 15% occurring once. The sequences come from PBMCs, collected before TCRalphabeta/CD19-depleted stem cell transplant. The receptors originated from a girl aged 2 to 9 with congenital amegakaryocytic thrombocytopenia, due to receive a stem cell transplant. The conserved cysteine and the conserved F or W are not part of the CDR3 here. D genes are given only for firm matches.

d_gene | v_gene | CDR3aa
. | TRBV20-1 | SANPRQRLDTQY
. | TRBV20-1 | SAGMGSGNTIY
. | TRBV15 | ATSRVRDKSYQPQH
TRBD2 | TRBV20-1 | SARDNAGLGTDTQY
TRBD1 | TRBV20-1 | SARDTGGWNTGELF
. | TRBV29-1 | SVEENSEAF
TRBD2 | TRBV5-4 | ASSLVSVAGGPSTDTQY
. | TRBV7-9 | ASSFDGITNEKLF
. | TRBV12-3/TRBV12-4 | ASIPLGGTEAF
. | TRBV20-1 | SARTGFDYEQY
. | TRBV7-3 | ASSLNGRHSTDTQY
. | TRBV6-5 | ASSYAGAGTQY
TRBD2 | TRBV12-3/TRBV12-4 | ASRPSGRVHTGELF
. | TRBV29-1 | SVVGALSETQY
. | TRBV29-1 | SVGVGEQY
. | TRBV18 | ASSLPGVLNTEAF
TRBD1 | TRBV4-1 | ASSPTGGMAGELF
. | TRBV27 | ASSLPDSGFCSYNSPLH
. | TRBV7-8 | ASNEGRSAFYEQY
. | TRBV24-1 | ATRAGTEAF
. | TRBV20-1 | SVSTLSSYEQY
TRBD2 | TRBV25-1 | ATGLVYEQY
. | TRBV5-6 | ASSAATTSPLH
TRBD2 | TRBV20-1 | SASTSGRLYNEQF
. | TRBV10-3 | AISESGEQIYEQY
. | TRBV15 | ATSLPNTRETQY
. | TRBV7-2 | ASSLEWAETQY
. | TRBV7-6 | ASSSDGGYEQY
. | TRBV14 | ASSPSYGSHRNGELF
. | TRBV5-1 | ASSPTPGTQY
. | TRBV5-1 | ASSVQAEGTQY
TRBD1 | TRBV20-1 | SARKLGQGTNYGYT
TRBD1 | TRBV5-1 | ASSSGQGEETQY
TRBD2 | TRBV10-3 | AISPGLAGGLRETQY
. | TRBV3-1 | ASSRGELPGNEKLF
. | TRBV19 | ASSNRQALSNEQF
TRBD1 | TRBV7-9 | ASSLTTPGQGASYYT
. | TRBV5-1 | ASSLDTTANSPLH
TRBD2 | TRBV20-1 | SATTLAGDYEQY